The rows below give T cell receptor beta chains drawn from one sample of a study of T cell changes during pregnancy in multiple sclerosis. The repertoire was sequenced with immunoSEQ multiplex PCR; TCRdb's copy has only in-frame clones and lacks some. Among approximately 21,000 clones, around four fifths were seen once, and the ten largest hold about a sixth. Sample: CD8+ T cells from peripheral blood mononuclear cells, taken in the first trimester of pregnancy. All receptors derive from a female donor in good health, enrolled as a control in a pregnancy study. Both conserved end residues are part of each CDR3. Fields, in order: J gene, clone size, D gene, V gene, CDR3 protein, CDR3 DNA. A D gene is named only where the DNA matches it firmly. Some rows have no size entry. The others give once, few or many, or a class for an expanded clone.

TRBJ1-2,-,-,TRBV7-2,CASSLEAGRDYGYTF,TGTGCCAGCAGCTTAGAAGCAGGGAGGGACTATGGCTACACCTTC
TRBJ2-1,-,TRBD2,TRBV6-4,CASRRTSGGANEQFF,TGTGCCAGCAGACGGACTAGCGGGGGGGCCAATGAGCAGTTCTTC
TRBJ1-2,-,-,TRBV5-4,CASSFRGGYTF,TGTGCCAGCAGCTTTCGGGGGGGCTACACCTTC
TRBJ2-7,-,TRBD2,TRBV27,CASSLSYPGLGTSGIYEQYF,TGTGCCAGCAGTTTATCGTACCCTGGCTTGGGGACTAGCGGGATCTACGAGCAGTACTTC
TRBJ2-1,-,TRBD2,TRBV6-1,CASSEREPYNEQFF,TGTGCCAGCAGTGAGCGGGAGCCCTACAATGAGCAGTTCTTC
TRBJ1-4,once,-,TRBV2,CASVTGLETNEKLFF,TGTGCCAGCGTTACAGGGTTAGAGACTAATGAAAAACTGTTTTTT
TRBJ2-3,medium-sized,-,TRBV7-9,CASSDTGKQPDTQYF,TGTGCCAGCAGCGATACCGGGAAACAGCCAGATACGCAGTATTTT
TRBJ2-7,-,-,TRBV4-3,CASSQDLRVYEQYF,TGCGCCAGCAGCCAAGATCTTCGAGTCTACGAGCAGTACTTC
TRBJ2-7,-,-,TRBV27,CASSGVQGPRSYEQYF,TGTGCCAGCAGTGGCGTGCAGGGGCCGCGCTCCTACGAGCAGTACTTC
TRBJ2-3,-,TRBD2,TRBV28,CASSLGLAGRWAADTQYF,TGTGCCAGCAGTTTGGGACTAGCGGGGAGGTGGGCGGCAGATACGCAGTATTTT
TRBJ1-2,-,TRBD1,TRBV19,CASSITGGSGYTF,TGTGCCAGTAGTATCACAGGGGGTAGTGGCTACACCTTC
TRBJ2-3,-,-,TRBV6-4,CASSERGSTDTQYF,TGTGCCAGCAGTGAGCGGGGTAGCACAGATACGCAGTATTTT
TRBJ2-1,-,TRBD1,TRBV7-2,CASSLGDRVNEQFF,TGTGCCAGCAGCTTAGGGGACAGGGTGAATGAGCAGTTCTTC
TRBJ2-3,-,TRBD2,TRBV9,CASSVVAGADTQYF,TGTGCCAGCAGCGTAGTGGCGGGAGCAGATACGCAGTATTTT
TRBJ2-1,-,-,TRBV7-9,CASSLALRVSYNEQFF,TGTGCCAGCAGCTTAGCGCTGAGGGTTTCCTACAATGAGCAGTTCTTC
TRBJ2-5,medium-sized,TRBD2,TRBV6-1,CASSELAGGPETQYF,TGTGCCAGCAGTGAACTAGCGGGAGGGCCAGAGACCCAGTACTTC
TRBJ2-5,few,TRBD2,TRBV6-5,CASSYGASGRETQYF,TGTGCCAGCAGTTATGGGGCTAGCGGGCGGGAGACCCAGTACTTC
TRBJ2-6,-,TRBD1,TRBV27,CASSHWETGVLPGANVLTF,TGTGCCAGCAGCCACTGGGAGACAGGGGTTCTCCCTGGGGCCAACGTCCTGACTTTC
TRBJ2-5,-,TRBD1,TRBV5-6,CASSRPGTGATETQYF,TGTGCCAGCAGCCGTCCCGGGACAGGGGCAACAGAGACCCAGTACTTC
TRBJ1-1,once,-,TRBV5-5,CASSFLPGQQNTEAFF,TGTGCCAGCAGCTTCTTACCGGGACAACAGAACACTGAAGCTTTCTTT
TRBJ2-1,-,TRBD2,TRBV4-2,CASSQDPSGTYNEQFF,TGTGCCAGCAGCCAAGATCCTAGCGGGACCTACAATGAGCAGTTCTTC
TRBJ1-1,-,-,TRBV19,CASSPRQNTEAFF,TGTGCCAGTAGTCCTCGACAGAACACTGAAGCTTTCTTT
TRBJ2-1,once,TRBD2,TRBV7-9,CASHLLAGDLNEQFF,TGTGCTAGTCATTTACTAGCGGGGGATCTCAATGAGCAGTTCTTC
TRBJ1-1,-,-,TRBV27,CASRNFMNTEAFF,TGTGCCAGCAGAAACTTCATGAACACTGAAGCTTTCTTT
TRBJ2-1,-,TRBD1,TRBV29-1,CSVETGGSYNEQFF,TGCAGCGTTGAGACAGGGGGTTCCTACAATGAGCAGTTCTTC
TRBJ1-5,-,TRBD1,TRBV6-1,CASSASTGGLAGNQPQHF,TGTGCCAGCAGTGCTTCGACAGGGGGCTTGGCTGGCAATCAGCCCCAGCATTTT